The 27 T cell receptor beta chains listed next were all sequenced from one sample in a study of blood T cell repertoires in COVID-19. Assay: immunoSEQ multiplex PCR; the TCRdb copy retains only in-frame clones and omits some. The repertoire consists of 270,000 or so clones, with roughly 85% occurring once and the leading ten covering 9.4%. The sample comprised peripheral blood. These receptors were collected from a woman in her 50s who had recovered from COVID-19.

The rearrangement links TRBV4-3 to TRBJ2-5; the D gene is possibly TRBD1 (5 bases). This CDR3 comprises 15 residues. V lost 0 bases and J lost 5, with 13 bases in between. CDR1 is LGHNA and CDR2 is YSLEER in the germline V gene. The CDR3 region is CASSQDKRQWETQYF. DNA for the CDR3: TGCGCCAGCAGCCAAGATAAGCGACAGTGGGAGACCCAGTACTTC.

V gene TRBV3-1 (or the pseudogene TRBV3-2) combines with J gene TRBJ2-1, with TRBD2 matching 9 bases. CDR3 length: 15 residues. Germline CDR1 and CDR2: LGHDT and YNNKEL (reference sequence). The J segment lost 2 bases and the V segment lost 5 bases, leaving 4 bases of the junction unmatched. CDR3 residues: CASSAGTSPYNEQFF. In DNA form, the CDR3 reads TGTGCCAGCAGCGCCGGGACTAGCCCCTACAATGAGCAGTTCTTC.

This clone came up once. The CDR3 DNA is TGCAGTGCCGCACACAATCAGCCCCAGCATTTT. It codes for CSAAHNQPQHF. The genes are TRBV20-1 and TRBJ1-5; no clear D gene. V was pared by 6 bases and J by 3 bases, with 6 bases between. The CDR3 length is 11 residues. Germline values: CDR1 DFQATT, CDR2 SNEGSKA (reference sequence).

The chain couples TRBV19 to TRBJ2-5, with a possible D match to TRBD2 (6 bases). V was trimmed by 8 bases and J by 3 bases, leaving 13 bases between them. This CDR3 has 13 residues. Germline CDR1 and CDR2: LNHDA and SQIVND (reference sequence). The CDR3 region has the DNA TGTGCCAGTGGGGGGAGGCAGAAAGAGACCCAGTACTTC. Protein sequence: CASGGRQKETQYF.

The V call is TRBV14, the J call TRBJ2-5; 11 positions agree with TRBD2. Trimming took 4 bases from V and 5 from J; bases not matched to a gene: 9. Per germline, CDR1 SGHDN and CDR2 FVKESK. This CDR3 has 16 amino acids. In nucleotides, the CDR3 is TGTGCCAGCAGCCCCAGACTAGCGGGGCTCTTGGAGACCCAGTACTTC. This translates into CASSPRLAGLLETQYF.

This clone was seen a handful of times. CDR3: CASSPGGGETEAFF. CDR3 coding DNA: TGCGCCAGCAGCCCCGGGGGAGGGGAGACTGAAGCTTTCTTT. V usage is TRBV5-1 and J usage is TRBJ1-1, with TRBD1 as a possible D gene (5 bases). The CDR3 is 14 amino acids. Trimming stripped 4 bases from V and 5 bases from J, with 15 bases between. Germline lookup yields CDR1 SGHRS and CDR2 YFSETQ. Based on the CDR3 plus reference TRBV5-1 and TRBJ1-1, the full variable domain is KAGVTQTPRYLIKTRGQQVTLSCSPISGHRSVSWYQQTPGQGLQFLFEYFSETQRNKGNFPGRFSGRQFSNSRSEMNVSTLELGDSALYLCASSPGGGETEAFFGQGTRLTVV.

The chain has TRBV5-1 and TRBJ2-5, with 9 bases identical to TRBD2. This CDR3 spans 15 amino acids. Germline V CDR1 and CDR2: SGHRS, YFSETQ. The V segment lost 4 bases and the J segment 2 bases; nucleotides outside the gene matches: 6. For the CDR3, the DNA is TGCGCCAGCAGCATCAATAGCGGGGGACAAGAGACCCAGTACTTC. Its protein product is CASSINSGGQETQYF.

J is TRBJ2-3 and V is TRBV4-3, with D tentatively TRBD2 (5 bases). This CDR3 contains 16 residues. V lost 0 bases to trimming and J lost 0 bases, with 10 bases between them. CDR1 is LGHNA and CDR2 is YSLEER in the germline V gene. This chain's CDR3 is CASSQDIATSTDTQYF. In nucleotides, the CDR3 is TGCGCCAGCAGCCAAGATATAGCGACTAGCACAGATACGCAGTATTTT.

This chain joins TRBV27 and TRBJ1-2; D may be TRBD1 (6 bases). The V and J ends lost 0 bases and 8 bases respectively, with 13 bases between them. The CDR3 totals 14 residues. Germline CDR1 and CDR2: MNHEY and SMNVEV (reference sequence). CDR3 region: CASSLSRQAFGYTF. The CDR3 DNA follows: TGTGCCAGCAGTTTATCCCGACAGGCTTTCGGCTACACCTTC.

The chain uses TRBV19 and TRBJ1-1; D perhaps matches TRBD1 (5 bases). Per the germline V gene, CDR1 is LNHDA and CDR2 is SQIVND (reference sequence). The CDR3 has 18 amino acids. Trimming cost V 3 bases and J 3 bases, with 23 bases left between them. CDR3 in amino acids: CASSMYLGSREGDTEAFF. Here the CDR3 DNA reads TGTGCCAGTAGTATGTACCTTGGCAGCAGGGAAGGTGACACTGAAGCTTTCTTT.

The chain uses TRBV7-2 and TRBJ2-1; 8 bases line up with TRBD2. CDR3 length: 15 residues. V lost 4 bases and J lost 3; bases outside the gene matches: 5. Germline loops: CDR1 SGHTA, CDR2 FQGNSA. CDR3 loop: CASSSTGTSYNEQFF. CDR3 nucleotides: TGTGCCAGCAGCTCAACCGGGACTAGCTACAATGAGCAGTTCTTC. The whole variable domain, remainder taken from reference TRBV7-2 and TRBJ2-1, is GAGVSQSPSNKVTEKGKDVELRCDPISGHTALYWYRQSLGQGLEFLIYFQGNSAPDKSGLPSDRFSAERTGGSVSTLTIQRTQQEDSAVYLCASSSTGTSYNEQFFGPGTRLTVL.

The genes are TRBV11-2 and TRBJ2-1, with 10 bases lining up with TRBD1. Per the germline V gene, CDR1 is SGHAT and CDR2 is FQNNGV. Trimming cost V 5 bases and J 6 bases; bases outside gene matches: 10. The CDR3 is 16 amino acids. CDR3 region: CASSPMGQGIANEQFF. Written as DNA, the CDR3 is TGTGCCAGCAGCCCCATGGGACAGGGGATAGCCAATGAGCAGTTCTTC. The full variable domain, rest sourced from reference TRBV11-2 and TRBJ2-1, is EAGVAQSPRYKIIEKRQSVAFWCNPISGHATLYWYQQILGQGPKLLIQFQNNGVVDDSQLPKDRFSAERLKGVDSTLKIQPAKLEDSAVYLCASSPMGQGIANEQFFGPGTRLTVL.

The CDR3 DNA follows: TGCAGTGCTAGTTTGGGGGGGGCAGGAACAGATACGCAGTATTTT. It is translated as CSASLGGAGTDTQYF. V gene TRBV20-1 combines with J gene TRBJ2-3, with a weak D call TRBD2 (7 bases). Deletions cut 3 bases from V and 3 bases from J, with 16 bases between. The CDR3 is made up of 15 amino acids. The germline CDR1 and CDR2 sequences are DFQATT and SNEGSKA (reference sequence).

This clone was recorded only once. The chain joins TRBV5-1 to TRBJ2-3; tentatively, D is TRBD2 (5 bases). Germline CDR1 is SGHRS and CDR2 is YFSETQ. V lost 1 base and J lost 5, with 8 bases in between. There are 13 residues in the CDR3. The CDR3 DNA sequence: TGCGCCAGCAGCTTGATGGCGGGAGATACGCAGTATTTT. Residues: CASSLMAGDTQYF.

The chain couples TRBV5-1 to TRBJ2-2; 8 bases match TRBD1. Germline V gene data show CDR1 as SGHRS and CDR2 as YFSETQ. V gave up 4 bases and J gave up 2 bases; unmatched junction bases: 7. The CDR3 covers 16 residues. DNA of the CDR3: TGCGCCAGCAGCACGGGGACAGGCCTTAACACCGGGGAGCTGTTTTTT. This gives the protein CASSTGTGLNTGELFF.

Of note for this clone: The junction departs from germline at one end; a sequencing error may be responsible. This sequence joins TRBV18 and TRBJ2-5; perhaps TRBD2 as D (6 bases). CDR1 is KGHSH, CDR2 LQKENI, per germline. The CDR3 extends over 12 amino acids. CDR3 in amino acids: CASSLYRDSGDF. The CDR3 nucleotides read TGTGCCAGCTCACTGTACCGGGACTCCGGCGACTTC.

The chain combines TRBV28 with TRBJ1-4; TRBD1 matches 7 bases. This CDR3 region has 14 residues. V lost 5 bases to trimming and J lost 8 bases; unmatched junction nucleotides: 8. CDR1 MDHEN and CDR2 SYDVKM come from the germline V gene. The chain's CDR3 is CASSQGGADEKLFF. The DNA of the CDR3 is TGTGCCAGCAGTCAAGGGGGCGCTGACGAAAAACTGTTTTTT.

The J gene is TRBJ1-1, the V gene TRBV28; D is uncertain. Germline V gives CDR1 MDHEN, CDR2 SYDVKM. CDR3 length equals 11 residues. V lost 6 bases and J 5 bases, leaving 7 bases between the germline ends. Written as DNA, the CDR3 is TGTGCCAGCAGCCAGTGGACTGAAGCTTTCTTT. This translates into CASSQWTEAFF. Complete variable domain (other parts from reference TRBV28 and TRBJ1-1): DVKVTQSSRYLVKRTGEKVFLECVQDMDHENMFWYRQDPGLGLRLIYFSYDVKMKEKGDIPEGYSVSREKKERFSLILESASTNQTSMYLCASSQWTEAFFGQGTRLTVV.

The chain carries TRBV11-3 and TRBJ2-5; tentative D call: TRBD2 (6 bases). Trimming took 1 base from V and 3 from J, leaving 12 bases between them. The germline gives CDR1 SGHNT, CDR2 YENEEA. The CDR3 extends over 15 amino acids. CDR3 loop: CASSLGGDEKETQYF. The CDR3 DNA follows: TGTGCCAGCAGCTTAGGCGGGGACGAGAAAGAGACCCAGTACTTC.

The chain combines TRBV2 with TRBJ1-1, with a possible D match to TRBD1 (6 bases). The CDR3 covers 11 residues. Trimming took off 4 bases at V and 11 bases at J, with 11 bases between the two ends. Germline lookup yields CDR1 SNHLY and CDR2 FYNNEI. The DNA of the CDR3 is TGTGCCAGCAGTGCTGGGACACCGGCTTTCTTT. Amino acids: CASSAGTPAFF.

V and J are TRBV6-2 or TRBV6-3 and TRBJ2-1; a weak D match, TRBD2 (5 bases). This CDR3 region has 15 residues. V dropped 0 bases and J dropped 8 bases, with 14 bases sitting between them. In germline, CDR1 is MNHEY, CDR2 SVGEGT. CDR3 sequence: CASSYSSKRIDEQFF. The DNA of the CDR3 is TGTGCCAGCAGTTACTCCTCGAAGCGGATCGATGAGCAGTTCTTC.

The rearrangement joins TRBV5-5 to TRBJ1-1; no clear D. CDR1 and CDR2 from the germline V gene are SGHKS and YYEKEE (reference sequence). The CDR3 has 13 amino acids. Trimming shortened V by 4 bases and J by 7 bases, and 14 bases separated the two germline ends. The CDR3 DNA reads as TGTGCCAGCAGCAGGCCGGGGTGGATTGAAGCTTTCTTT. Protein: CASSRPGWIEAFF.

The chain is built from TRBV4-3 and TRBJ2-3; 8 bases are shared with TRBD1. The J segment lost 2 bases and the V segment lost 1 base, leaving 5 bases of the junction unmatched. The germline V gene has CDR1 LGHNA and CDR2 YSLEER. The CDR3 spans 16 residues. CDR3 coding DNA: TGCGCCAGCAGCCAAGTAACAGGGGGAATCACAGATACGCAGTATTTT. This translates into CASSQVTGGITDTQYF.

This rearrangement joins TRBV20-1 to TRBJ2-1, with no clear D. V lost 6 bases to trimming and J lost 9 bases, with 12 bases between them. Germline V CDR1 and CDR2: DFQATT, SNEGSKA (reference sequence). The CDR3 covers 11 residues. The CDR3 here is CSAFPFGEQFF. The CDR3 DNA sequence: TGCAGTGCGTTCCCATTCGGTGAGCAGTTCTTC.

V is TRBV4-1 and J is TRBJ1-6; no definite D call. The V gene lost 4 bases and the J gene lost 9 bases, with 22 bases spanning the gap. Germline V gene data show CDR1 as MGHRA and CDR2 as YSYEKL. This CDR3 spans 17 amino acids. In DNA, the CDR3 is TGCGCCAGCAGCCCCGACGAGGCCGGGGTCTTTCGTTCACCCCTCCACTTT. Its protein product is CASSPDEAGVFRSPLHF.

The V call is TRBV4-3, the J call TRBJ1-4, with TRBD1 identical over 7 bases. Germline values: CDR1 LGHNA, CDR2 YSLEER. The CDR3 length is 16 residues. Losses at the gene ends were 0 bases for V and 8 bases for J; bases not matched to a gene: 9. The DNA of the CDR3 is TGCGCCAGCAGCCAAGATTACAGGGGACTTCGGGAAAAACTGTTTTTT. It translates to CASSQDYRGLREKLFF.

The V and J genes are TRBV25-1 and TRBJ1-2, with a tentative D call TRBD1 (6 bases). Per the germline V gene, CDR1 is MGHDK and CDR2 is SYGVNS. Trimming removed 2 bases from V and 6 bases from J, with 16 bases in between. This CDR3 region has 15 residues. DNA for the CDR3: TGTGCCAGCAGTGAACTACGGGGGGCGGGAGATGGCTACACCTTC. Translated: CASSELRGAGDGYTF.